One sample yielded the 26 T cell receptor beta chains listed below, sequenced in a study of somatic mutations in cytotoxic T cells in rheumatoid arthritis. Repertoires were generated with immunoSEQ multiplex PCR, while TCRdb's copy carries only in-frame clones and drops some. Of about 20,000 clones listed, 85% to 90% are singletons. Specimen: CD8+ T cells sorted from blood. These receptors were collected from a man aged 40-55 years in good health.

This clone was observed once. The V call is TRBV7-9, the J call TRBJ2-3; D possibly matches TRBD1 or TRBD2 (5 bases each). CDR3 length: 15 residues. V shed 5 bases and J shed 3 bases, with 15 bases lying between them. Germline CDR1 and CDR2: SEHNR and FQNEAQ (reference sequence). CDR3 nucleotide sequence: TGTGCCAGCAGCCTCCGGGGCGAGGGGACAGATACGCAGTATTTT. This encodes CASSLRGEGTDTQYF.

This clone was observed a single time. The J gene is TRBJ2-7, the V gene TRBV13, with TRBD2 as a possible D gene (6 bases). This CDR3 comprises 13 residues. Trimming cost V 5 bases and J 5 bases, with 13 bases left between them. CDR1 and CDR2 (germline): PRHDT, FYEKMQ (reference sequence). The CDR3 region is CASSAGLVNEQYF. The CDR3, as DNA: TGTGCCAGCAGCGCGGGACTCGTCAACGAGCAGTACTTC.

This clone was counted a few times. The genes are TRBV27 and TRBJ1-5; D not resolved. The V gene lost 3 bases and the J gene lost 4 bases, with 7 bases spanning the gap. The CDR3 has 13 amino acids. Germline CDR1 reads MNHEY; CDR2 reads SMNVEV (reference sequence). The CDR3 region is CASSFKGNQPQHF. DNA of the CDR3: TGTGCCAGCAGTTTCAAAGGTAATCAGCCCCAGCATTTT.

The chain is built from TRBV5-6 and TRBJ1-2, with D maybe TRBD1 (6 bases). The germline V gene encodes CDR1 SGHDT and CDR2 YYEEEE. Trimming took 6 bases from V and 2 from J, leaving 14 bases between them. CDR3 length equals 14 residues. In DNA, the CDR3 is TGTGCCAGCACCTACCCCACAGGGAACTATGGCTACACCTTC. Amino acid sequence: CASTYPTGNYGYTF.

This clone was detected a few times. The genes are TRBV11-1 and TRBJ2-5, with TRBD2 matching over 11 bases. Germline V lookup: CDR1 SGHAT, CDR2 FQDESV (reference sequence). The trim removed 5 bases at V and 0 bases at J, leaving 5 bases unmatched. The CDR3 totals 16 residues. The CDR3 nucleotides are TGTGCCAGCAGCCTGCTAGCGGGAGGATACCAAGAGACCCAGTACTTC. It specifies CASSLLAGGYQETQYF.

The genes are TRBV2 and TRBJ1-5; D gene uncertain. The CDR3 totals 14 residues. Trimming left V 3 bases short and J 0 bases short, with 6 bases between. CDR1 and CDR2 (germline): SNHLY, FYNNEI. CDR3 loop: CASSEWDSNQPQHF. The CDR3 DNA reads TGTGCCAGCAGTGAGTGGGATAGCAATCAGCCCCAGCATTTT.

This rearrangement joins TRBV15 to TRBJ2-1; tentative D call: TRBD2 (6 bases). Germline CDR1 reads LNHNV; CDR2 reads YYDKDF (reference sequence). The CDR3 is 16 amino acids. V gave up 1 base and J gave up 2 bases, with 12 bases separating them. The CDR3: CATSRAEGSPYNEQFF. The CDR3, as DNA: TGTGCCACCAGCAGAGCGGAGGGAAGCCCCTACAATGAGCAGTTCTTC.

The V and J genes are TRBV11-2 and TRBJ2-1; 8 bases are shared with TRBD2. The length of the CDR3 is 17 residues. Germline loops: CDR1 SGHAT, CDR2 FQNNGV. V gave up 4 bases and J gave up 4 bases; unmatched junction bases: 12. This CDR3 is CASSYPLIRGGYNEQFF. The CDR3 DNA reads TGTGCCAGCAGCTATCCTCTCATCCGGGGGGGTTACAATGAGCAGTTCTTC.

The chain carries TRBV6-6 and TRBJ2-7; D is possibly TRBD2 (6 bases). The CDR3 totals 16 residues. The germline gives CDR1 MNHNY, CDR2 SVGAGI (reference sequence). V was shortened by 6 bases and J by 5 bases, with 23 bases between the two germline ends. CDR3 in amino acids: CASSPYSGGPGDEQYF. In nucleotides, the CDR3 is TGTGCCAGCAGCCCCTACTCTGGAGGGCCCGGGGACGAGCAGTACTTC.

The genes are TRBV9 and TRBJ2-1; TRBD1 matches at 7 bases. V lost 3 bases to trimming and J lost 7 bases; unmatched junction nucleotides: 13. The CDR3 has 16 amino acids. Germline loops: CDR1 SGDLS, CDR2 YYNGEE. The CDR3, as DNA: TGTGCCAGCAGCGATTACAGAGGGGGCGAGGGGAATGAGCAGTTCTTC. This sequence encodes CASSDYRGGEGNEQFF.

The chain carries TRBV27 and TRBJ2-3; TRBD2 aligns across 7 bases. Germline CDR1 MNHEY, CDR2 SMNVEV (reference sequence). V gave up 5 bases and J gave up 6 bases; unmatched junction bases: 8. The CDR3 is 14 amino acids. The CDR3 here is CASSGGSSIDTQYF. The CDR3 nucleotides are TGTGCCAGCAGTGGCGGGAGTAGTATTGATACGCAGTATTTT.

The J gene is TRBJ1-4, the V gene TRBV9, with D hard to call. Trimming stripped 2 bases from V and 7 bases from J, with 15 bases between. This CDR3 has 15 residues. The germline V gene has CDR1 SGDLS and CDR2 YYNGEE. In DNA, the CDR3 is TGTGCCAGCAGCGTGGGTTTGGGCTACACTGAAAAACTGTTTTTT. It translates to CASSVGLGYTEKLFF.

The V and J genes are TRBV27 and TRBJ2-5; no definite D call. Trimming stripped 2 bases from V and 2 bases from J, with 12 bases between. CDR3 length: 15 residues. CDR1 is MNHEY, CDR2 SMNVEV, per germline (reference sequence). In nucleotides, the CDR3 is TGTGCCAGCAGTTTAGGTTCAGGTCCTCAAGAGACCCAGTACTTC. Translated, it gives CASSLGSGPQETQYF.

This sequence joins TRBV28 and TRBJ2-1, with a weak D call TRBD2 (6 bases). CDR3 size: 13 residues. Deletions cut 5 bases from V and 6 bases from J, with 11 bases between. Germline values: CDR1 MDHEN, CDR2 SYDVKM. In nucleotides, the CDR3 is TGTGCCAGCAGTCCCTCCGGGGGCAATGAGCAGTTCTTC. Its protein product is CASSPSGGNEQFF.

The chain is built from TRBV13 and TRBJ2-1; TRBD2 matches 7 bases. The trim removed 3 bases at V and 7 bases at J, leaving 6 bases unmatched. The CDR3 is 14 amino acids. Germline V gives CDR1 PRHDT, CDR2 FYEKMQ (reference sequence). Written as DNA, the CDR3 is TGTGCCAGCAGCTTTCAGGAGGGAGGGAATGAGCAGTTCTTC. Its translation: CASSFQEGGNEQFF.

The V and J genes are TRBV4-1 and TRBJ2-7, with TRBD2 identical over 7 bases. With V trimmed by 2 bases and J by 5 bases, 9 bases remained unmatched. Germline values: CDR1 MGHRA, CDR2 YSYEKL. The CDR3 extends over 15 amino acids. CDR3 coding DNA: TGCGCCAGCAGCCAATCGCCGACTAGCCAGGACGAGCAGTACTTC. Residues: CASSQSPTSQDEQYF.

This clone was seen a handful of times. The chain uses TRBV5-6 and TRBJ2-7; the D gene is possibly TRBD1 (5 bases). Trimming removed 1 base from V and 7 bases from J, with 12 bases in between. This CDR3 contains 13 residues. Per germline, CDR1 SGHDT and CDR2 YYEEEE. The CDR3, as DNA: TGTGCCAGCAGCTTGAAGGGGTTTCATGAGCAGTACTTC. It encodes CASSLKGFHEQYF.

This chain joins TRBV7-8 and TRBJ2-1, with TRBD2 as a possible D gene (6 bases). The CDR3 contains 12 residues. The germline V gene has CDR1 SGHVS and CDR2 FQNEAQ. CDR3 sequence reads: CATNTEGGEQFF. CDR3 DNA: TGTGCAACCAACACGGAGGGCGGTGAGCAGTTCTTC. Looking up the rest from reference TRBV7-8 and TRBJ2-1 gives the full variable domain: GAGVSQSPRYKVAKRGQDVALRCDPISGHVSLFWYQQALGQGPEFLTYFQNEAQLDKSGLPSDRFFAERPEGSVSTLKIQRTQQEDSAVYLCATNTEGGEQFFGPGTRLTVL.

The chain joins TRBV9 to TRBJ2-1; 7 nucleotides align to TRBD2. CDR1 is SGDLS, CDR2 YYNGEE, per germline. The trim removed 0 bases at V and 1 base at J, leaving 1 base unmatched. The CDR3 sequence is 15 residues long. CDR3 coding DNA: TGTGCCAGCAGCGTAGCGGGAGGATCCTACAATGAGCAGTTCTTC. Amino acids: CASSVAGGSYNEQFF.

This clone showed up just a few times. The chain carries TRBV5-6 and TRBJ1-2; D gene unclear. With 0 bases removed from V and 8 bases from J, the gap between germline ends came to 17 bases. The CDR3 contains 15 residues. CDR1 and CDR2 from the germline V gene are SGHDT and YYEEEE. CDR3 in amino acids: CASSLAALRTRGYTF. The CDR3 nucleotides are TGTGCCAGCAGCTTGGCCGCCCTCAGGACCCGAGGCTACACCTTC.

Note on this clone: Additional DNA sequences in this sample encode the identical CDR3. This rearrangement joins TRBV7-9 to TRBJ1-5, with D hard to call. This CDR3 region has 12 residues. From germline, CDR1 is SEHNR and CDR2 FQNEAQ (reference sequence). V shed 1 base and J shed 6 bases, with 4 bases lying between them. The CDR3 nucleotides read TGTGCCAGCAGCTTAGGAGGTCAGCCCCAGCATTTT. Translated, it gives CASSLGGQPQHF.

J is TRBJ2-7 and V is TRBV10-3; D might be TRBD1 (5 bases). The CDR3 loop spans 12 amino acids. Trimming shortened V by 2 bases and J by 5 bases, and 7 bases separated the two germline ends. CDR1 and CDR2 (germline): ENHRY, SYGVKD. CDR3 loop: CAISENRNEQYF. DNA for the CDR3: TGTGCCATCAGTGAGAACAGGAACGAGCAGTACTTC.

The chain employs TRBV13 and TRBJ2-2; 9 positions match TRBD2. The V segment lost 0 bases and the J segment 0 bases; nucleotides outside the gene matches: 8. CDR3 length: 19 amino acids. CDR1 is PRHDT, CDR2 FYEKMQ, per germline (reference sequence). Here the CDR3 reads CASSLGYKTSGSNTGELFF. The CDR3 DNA is TGTGCCAGCAGCTTAGGATATAAGACTAGCGGATCGAACACCGGGGAGCTGTTTTTT.

The table lists this clone with a count of one. The chain couples TRBV27 to TRBJ2-7, with 10 bases matching TRBD1. Trimming at V came to 2 bases and at J to 6 bases, leaving 4 bases not matched to a gene. This CDR3 has 14 amino acids. CDR1 and CDR2 (germline): MNHEY, SMNVEV (reference sequence). CDR3 DNA: TGTGCCAGCAGTTTAACCGGGACAGGGGTCGAGCAGTACTTC. Its protein product is CASSLTGTGVEQYF.

The chain has TRBV27 and TRBJ2-7; D possibly corresponds to TRBD1 (6 bases). Per germline, CDR1 MNHEY and CDR2 SMNVEV (reference sequence). Deletions cut 5 bases from V and 5 bases from J, with 13 bases between. The CDR3 is 13 amino acids. For the CDR3, the DNA is TGTGCCAGCAGTACCACAGGGTTCCACGAGCAGTACTTC. Residues: CASSTTGFHEQYF.

The chain uses TRBV27 and TRBJ2-7; D is unresolved. Per the germline V gene, CDR1 is MNHEY and CDR2 is SMNVEV (reference sequence). There are 15 residues in the CDR3. With 2 bases removed from V and 3 bases from J, the gap between germline ends came to 14 bases. This CDR3 reads CASSLAPVRHYEQYF. The CDR3 region has the DNA TGTGCCAGCAGTTTAGCGCCCGTACGACACTACGAGCAGTACTTC.